This TCR beta chain is from a study of blood T cells in healthy people across ages. Study results and limitations: Among long-lived donors, naive CD4+ cells were more numerous and diversity higher than in aged donors.

A note on this clonotype: The target antigen is unknown.

A second PCR, run for roughly 7 to 11 cycles, used a sample-barcoded 5' primer plus a J-beta primer mix. Any given sample supplied a minimum of 2.5 million CDR3-containing paired-end reads. TCRdb re-analysed the 5' RACE reads in MiXCR, keeping a single row per CDR3 protein. The sample carries about 1.1 million distinct CDR3 sequences, 30% to 40% recorded once. V shed 7 bases and J shed 0 bases, with 12 bases lying between them. The length of the CDR3 is 13 residues. Germline values: CDR1 SQVTM, CDR2 ANQGSEA. The TCR comes from a man between 18 and 35 years old in good health. V and J are TRBV29-1 and TRBJ1-2, with D perhaps matching TRBD1 (5 bases). The sample was blood. This CDR3 is CSGGTGANYGYTF. For the CDR3, the DNA is TGCAGCGGCGGGACTGGGGCTAACTATGGCTACACCTTC.